The 15 T cell receptor beta chains below were found in one sample sequenced in a study of T-cell reconstitution after alpha-beta-depleted transplantation in children (dated by TCRdb to the mid-2010s). The treatment or condition label of this sample denotes: allogeneic hematopoietic cell transplantation with graft depleted of TCRalphabeta T cells and CD19 B cells. The library came from PCR. TCRdb names Illumina HiSeq 2500 as the instrument used. TCR libraries were prepared with molecular barcoding, using unique molecular identifiers to normalize TCRbeta repertoire quantification. The public reads were reprocessed in TCRdb via fastp at Q25 and MiXCR, keeping in-frame beta chains. Every CDR3 protein is listed once, alongside the most common genes and DNA of its rows. The table for this sample lists about 600,000 distinct CDR3 sequences; over 10% of them were counted only once. The ten most abundant clones make up 2.2% of the sample.

Sequenced material: PBMCs, mostly from graft donor cells, taken 360 days after TCRalphabeta/CD19-depleted stem cell transplant. All receptors derive from a male patient between 5 and 17 years old who had a stem cell transplant for acute myeloid leukemia, so the T cells may come from the graft donor.

This clonotype was counted at least ten times. The chain employs TRBV25-1 and TRBJ2-7; TRBD2 matches 8 bases. Trimming at V came to 10 bases and at J to 3 bases, leaving 8 bases not matched to a gene. The germline V gene encodes CDR1 MGHDK and CDR2 SYGVNS. CDR3 length: 13 residues. The CDR3 DNA follows: TGTGCCACCGAAGCGGGAGCAAGCTACGAGCAGTACTTC. This translates into CATEAGASYEQYF.

The sample holds many counts of this clonotype. The chain is built from TRBV14 and TRBJ2-7; 7 nucleotides match TRBD1. CDR3 length: 14 residues. With V trimmed by 1 base and J by 2 bases, 2 bases remained unmatched. Germline CDR1 SGHDN, CDR2 FVKESK. The CDR3 reads CASSQVRGPYEQYF. CDR3 bases: TGTGCCAGCAGCCAAGTAAGGGGGCCCTACGAGCAGTACTTC. Combining the CDR3 with reference TRBV14 and TRBJ2-7 gives the whole variable domain EAGVTQFPSHSVIEKGQTVTLRCDPISGHDNLYWYRRVMGKEIKFLLHFVKESKQDESGMPNNRFLAERTGGTYSTLKVQPAELEDSGVYFCASSQVRGPYEQYFGPGTRLTVT.

This clonotype came up many times. V is TRBV10-3 and J is TRBJ2-3; 9 bases are shared with TRBD2. Germline V gene data show CDR1 as ENHRY and CDR2 as SYGVKD. Trimming took 0 bases from V and 7 from J; bases not matched to a gene: 8. The CDR3 length is 16 residues. CDR3 region: CAISESRGSGRNTQYF. The CDR3 DNA follows: TGTGCCATCAGTGAGTCCCGGGGTAGCGGGAGAAATACGCAGTATTTT.

In this sample, this clonotype turned up a few times. The CDR3 bases are TGCAGTGTCCCGGCAACTAATGAAAAACTGTTTTTT. It codes for CSVPATNEKLFF. The rearrangement links TRBV20-1 to TRBJ1-4; no clear D. CDR1 is DFQATT, CDR2 SNEGSKA, per germline (reference sequence). The V end was cut by 7 bases, the J end by 0 bases, with 6 bases between. The length of the CDR3 is 12 residues.

Only a few counts were recorded for this clonotype. The chain is built from TRBV5-4 and TRBJ2-5, with 15 bases fitting TRBD2. Germline V gene data show CDR1 as SGHNT and CDR2 as YYREEE (reference sequence). The CDR3 totals 19 residues. J gave up 2 bases and V 0 bases, and 8 bases lay outside the gene matches. As DNA, the CDR3 is TGTGCCAGCAGCTTGGTACCGGGACTAGCGGGAGGTGGGCAAGAGACCCAGTACTTC. Its translation: CASSLVPGLAGGGQETQYF.

Regarding this clonotype: Germline and junction disagree at one end, which may indicate a read error. The chain is built from TRBV4-2 and TRBJ2-3, with TRBD2 matching 12 bases. Germline CDR1 and CDR2: LGHNA and YNFKEQ. CDR3 size: 16 residues. The CDR3 coding sequence is TGTGCCAGCAGTCGCGTACTAGCGGGAGGAACAGATACGCGGTATTTT. It translates to CASSRVLAGGTDTRYF.

The chain has TRBV5-5 and TRBJ2-3; 9 nucleotides agree with TRBD1. The CDR3 has 16 amino acids. Trimming took 2 bases from V and 4 from J; bases not matched to a gene: 8. Per the germline V gene, CDR1 is SGHKS and CDR2 is YYEKEE (reference sequence). The CDR3 here is CASSFSTGGGADTQYF. The CDR3 nucleotides are TGTGCCAGCAGCTTTTCGACAGGGGGTGGTGCAGATACGCAGTATTTT.

The chain has TRBV25-1 and TRBJ2-3; 12 bases are shared with TRBD2. V was pared by 2 bases and J by 7 bases, with 7 bases of the junction left unmatched. Germline V gene sequence: CDR1 MGHDK, CDR2 SYGVNS. CDR3 length: 16 amino acids. CDR3 bases: TGTGCCAGCAGTGAACGACTAGCGGGAGTGGAAAATACGCAGTATTTT. Translating it yields CASSERLAGVENTQYF.

This chain joins TRBV18 and TRBJ2-5; no definite D call. In germline, CDR1 is KGHSH, CDR2 LQKENI. CDR3 length equals 14 residues. V lost 0 bases to trimming and J lost 5 bases, with 10 bases between them. The CDR3 is CASSPPPAKETQYF. In DNA form, the CDR3 reads TGTGCCAGCTCACCACCGCCGGCGAAGGAGACCCAGTACTTC.

This clonotype was found a few times. The V gene is TRBV20-1, the J gene TRBJ2-4; tentatively, D is TRBD2 (6 bases). V was cut by 5 bases and J by 2 bases, with 10 bases left in between. Germline V gene sequence: CDR1 DFQATT, CDR2 SNEGSKA (reference sequence). This CDR3 region has 13 residues. The CDR3 coding sequence is TGCAGTGCTCTGGACTACCCCAAAAACATTCAGTACTTC. Its translation: CSALDYPKNIQYF.

This clonotype came up a few times. V gene TRBV20-1 combines with J gene TRBJ1-5, with D possibly TRBD1 on 5 matching bases. Germline V CDR1 and CDR2: DFQATT, SNEGSKA (reference sequence). This CDR3 has 15 amino acids. The V gene lost 0 bases and the J gene lost 7 bases, with 16 bases spanning the gap. CDR3 loop: CSARDQTQKGQPQHF. CDR3 coding DNA: TGCAGTGCTAGAGACCAGACCCAGAAGGGGCAGCCCCAGCATTTT.

The chain links TRBV20-1 to TRBJ1-6; no definite D call. Trimming cost V 3 bases and J 0 bases, with 21 bases left between them. The CDR3 consists of 19 residues. Germline assignment: CDR1 DFQATT and CDR2 SNEGSKA (reference sequence). The CDR3 here is CSASVILTFPGSYNSPLHF. The CDR3 region has the DNA TGCAGTGCTAGCGTTATACTTACTTTTCCGGGCTCCTATAATTCACCCCTCCACTTT.

This sequence joins TRBV28 and TRBJ2-2, with 7 bases fitting TRBD2. After removal of 5 bases from V and 4 bases from J, the junction contained 10 bases not matched to a gene. The CDR3 length is 16 residues. Germline values: CDR1 MDHEN, CDR2 SYDVKM. CDR3 nucleotides: TGTGCCAGCAGTAGGAGGGCGGGAGTGGCCACCGGGGAGCTGTTTTTT. Translating gives CASSRRAGVATGELFF.

Only a few counts were recorded for this clonotype. The chain is built from TRBV7-9 and TRBJ2-7, with a weak D call TRBD2 (6 bases). The CDR3 covers 15 residues. Between the trimmed V and J ends, which lost 5 bases and 0 bases, there was a span of 14 bases. Germline CDR1 reads SEHNR; CDR2 reads FQNEAQ (reference sequence). Written as DNA, the CDR3 is TGTGCCAGCAGCCTAACTAGCTTTAGCTCCTACGAGCAGTACTTC. Translating it yields CASSLTSFSSYEQYF. Together with reference TRBV7-9 and TRBJ2-7, the CDR3 gives the full variable domain: DTGVSQNPRHKITKRGQNVTFRCDPISEHNRLYWYRQTLGQGPEFLTYFQNEAQLEKSRLLSDRFSAERPKGSFSTLEIQRTEQGDSAMYLCASSLTSFSSYEQYFGPGTRLTVT.

In regard to this clonotype: A much larger clonotype is one base distant, so this may be a read error. This chain links TRBV3-1 with TRBJ2-7; a weak D match, TRBD2 (6 bases). This CDR3 spans 15 amino acids. Germline V gene lookup returns CDR1 LGHDT and CDR2 YNNKEL (reference sequence). The chain's CDR3 is CATSLRDGSSYEQYF. The CDR3 DNA is TGTGCCACCAGCCTCCGGGACGGGAGCTCCTACGAGCAGTACTTC.